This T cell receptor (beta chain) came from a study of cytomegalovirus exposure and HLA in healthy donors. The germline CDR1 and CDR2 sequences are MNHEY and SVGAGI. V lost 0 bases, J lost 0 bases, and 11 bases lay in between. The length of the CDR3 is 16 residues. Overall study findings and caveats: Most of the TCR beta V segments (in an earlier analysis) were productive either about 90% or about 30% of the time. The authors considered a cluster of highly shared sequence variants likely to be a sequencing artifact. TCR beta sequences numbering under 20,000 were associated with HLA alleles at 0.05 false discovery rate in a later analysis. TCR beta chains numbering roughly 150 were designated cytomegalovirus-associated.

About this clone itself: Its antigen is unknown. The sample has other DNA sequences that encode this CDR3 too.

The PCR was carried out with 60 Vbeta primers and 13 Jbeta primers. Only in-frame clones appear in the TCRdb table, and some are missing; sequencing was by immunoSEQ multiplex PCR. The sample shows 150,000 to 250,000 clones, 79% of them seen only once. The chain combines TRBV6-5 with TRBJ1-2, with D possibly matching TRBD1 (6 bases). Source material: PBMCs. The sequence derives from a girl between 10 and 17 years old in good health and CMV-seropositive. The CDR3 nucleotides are TGTGCCAGCAGTTACTCAACAGGGACGCCTAACTATGGCTACACCTTC. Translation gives CASSYSTGTPNYGYTF.